This T cell receptor beta chain was identified during a study of identical twins. Study-wide findings and caveats: A cross-sectional statistical analysis, not follow-up of the same donors, supported the conclusions.

TCRdb called the 5' RACE reads again in MiXCR, with one record for every CDR3 protein. The data show approximately 630,000 distinct CDR3 sequences, roughly 6.6% seen once. This clonotype showed up just a few times. Its antigen is as yet unknown. CDR3 length: 15 residues. The germline CDR1 and CDR2 sequences are MDHEN and SYDVKM. Between the trimmed V and J ends, which lost 5 bases and 7 bases, there was a span of 20 bases. This sample was also put to use in a study of yellow fever vaccine responses in identical twins.

This receptor was taken from a woman younger than 35 in good health. The chain has TRBV28 and TRBJ1-2; no firm D call. The sequenced sample consisted of PBMCs. The chain's CDR3 is CASSPRWAEAVGYTF. For the CDR3, the DNA is TGTGCCAGCAGTCCCCGTTGGGCAGAGGCGGTTGGCTACACCTTC.